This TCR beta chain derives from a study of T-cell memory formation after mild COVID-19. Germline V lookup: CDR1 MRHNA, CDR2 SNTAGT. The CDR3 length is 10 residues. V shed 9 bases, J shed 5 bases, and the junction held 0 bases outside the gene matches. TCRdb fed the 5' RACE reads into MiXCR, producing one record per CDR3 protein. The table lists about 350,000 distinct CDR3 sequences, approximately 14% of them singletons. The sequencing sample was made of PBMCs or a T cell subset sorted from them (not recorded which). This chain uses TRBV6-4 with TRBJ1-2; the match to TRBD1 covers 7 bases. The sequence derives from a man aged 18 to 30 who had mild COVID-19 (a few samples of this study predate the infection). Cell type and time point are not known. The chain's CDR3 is CARTGYGYTF. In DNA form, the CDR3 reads TGTGCCAGGACAGGGTATGGCTACACCTTC.